Sequencing of this T cell receptor beta chain was carried out in a study of blood T cell repertoires in COVID-19. Study-level background: Samples came from the United States, Italy and Spain, spanning acute and convalescent COVID-19. From T cells, B-cell-depleted T cells, or PBMCs came the material, which was cDNA or gDNA.

Per the original methods: Scientists estimated how many nucleated cells there were by amplifying reference gene primers. TCRdb's table, derived via immunoSEQ multiplex PCR, lists solely in-frame clones and lacks some. V, J and clone size are taken as reported in that table, and D and trimming were inferred from the DNA itself. The sample gives tens of thousands of clones, more than 75% of which show up once; 25% to 30% is in the top ten. Germline-derived CDR1 and CDR2 are LGHNT and FRNRAP. The length of the CDR3 is 13 residues. Trimming at V came to 9 bases and at J to 9 bases, leaving 9 bases not matched to a gene.

The sequence was obtained from a human donor in a cohort sampled during active COVID-19. V usage is TRBV12-5 and J usage is TRBJ2-1; TRBD1 matches 9 bases. Sequencing input: peripheral blood. The CDR3 DNA sequence: TGTGCTAGCACCCCCGGGACAGGGTTTGAGCAGTTCTTC. Translation gives CASTPGTGFEQFF.